The entry below describes one TCR beta chain. This specimen belongs to a study of blood T cell repertoires in COVID-19. Background on the study: COVID-19 samples, acute and convalescent, were from the United States, Italy and Spain. In each case, the material was cDNA or gDNA derived from T cells, B-cell-depleted T cells, or PBMCs.

Some clones are missing from TCRdb's copy, which holds only in-frame ones; the method was immunoSEQ multiplex PCR. The table includes about 190,000 clones, less than 90% detected once. Clinical history reported by participants formed the basis on which cohorts were assigned. The study recruited exposed participants who had met a COVID-19 case within 2 weeks before entry. Germline loops: CDR1 MNHEY, CDR2 SVGAGI. V shed 2 bases and J shed 5 bases, with 18 bases lying between them. This CDR3 is built from 16 residues. This receptor was taken from a woman in her 30s who had been exposed to COVID-19. The sequenced sample consisted of PBMCs or T cells enriched from blood (not recorded which). The rearrangement links TRBV6-5 to TRBJ1-2, with a weak D call TRBD1 (6 bases). Here the CDR3 DNA reads TGTGCCAGCAGTTACCTAGGGGACATTGGGAAGTATGGCTACACCTTC. Translated, it gives CASSYLGDIGKYGYTF.